Given below is one T cell receptor (beta chain) in context. Its antigen is not yet known. A read error may account for a junction end that differs from germline. Sample treatment or condition, as interpreted from the label and publication: randomized to nivolumab then ipilimumab (arm A) or the reverse (arm B). Prior DNA-damaging chemotherapy had not been received by any trial patient. Live CD3+CD8+ cells negative for CD19 and CD56 were sorted from thawed PBMCs on a FACS Aria II flow cytometer. Samples were obtained from patients with melanoma enrolled in CheckMate 064, a randomized, open-label phase II trial of sequential checkpoint blockade. Peripheral blood mononuclear cells were collected by leukapheresis, purified with Ficoll-Paque, and frozen in human serum with 10% DMSO. Purity of sorted blood CD3+CD8+ cells was verified at >98% immediately after sorting, followed by DNA extraction. The immunoSEQ Assay was used to immunosequence TCRbeta CDR3 regions from genomic DNA. Genomic DNA was amplified by bias-controlled multiplex PCR before high-throughput sequencing. In the authors' own workflow: To quantify the absolute abundance of each unique TCRbeta CDR3 region, the sequences were collapsed and filtered. Clonality was defined as 1 minus Pielou's evenness and was calculated using productive rearrangements only. A previously published method was used to identify clones with significantly greater frequencies in on-treatment samples than in baseline samples. This is the immuneACCESS table as TCRdb keeps it, with only in-frame sequences that have V and J called. A part of the clones is gone; compared with another copy, unresolved V genes explain less than half, and the rest is unexplained. V, J and clone size are those of that table, while D and trimming were read from the DNA. The sample table records more than 10,000 clones; roughly 65% of these occur just once. Approximately 21% of the sample comes from the top ten.

The cysteine opens and the phenylalanine closes a CDR3 of 12 amino acids. CDR3 DNA is the only sequence kept; it has 36 bases, read in frame from the first base. Taken from the germline V gene, the CDR1 and CDR2 loops are LGHNA and YNFKEQ. These data originate in a study of sequential checkpoint blockade in melanoma (dated by TCRdb to the late 2010s). Describing the broader study: Patients were randomized 1:1 to first-line nivolumab followed by ipilimumab (arm A) or ipilimumab followed by nivolumab (arm B). Maintenance nivolumab came after both trial sequences. What the authors observed across the whole study: The model for predicting response that combines TCR metrics with mutation burden needs to be validated in larger, independent patient cohorts.

This chain is built from TRBV4-2 and TRBJ1-2; no D gene call is confident. The receptor was isolated from a human donor with melanoma. Specimen: CD8+ T cells sorted from blood (inferred from file names), collected from a patient given nivolumab and ipilimumab in sequence. The DNA reads as follows: TGTGCCAGCAGCCAAGAACATGACTGCTTCGACTTC. Its protein product is CASSQEHDCFDF.